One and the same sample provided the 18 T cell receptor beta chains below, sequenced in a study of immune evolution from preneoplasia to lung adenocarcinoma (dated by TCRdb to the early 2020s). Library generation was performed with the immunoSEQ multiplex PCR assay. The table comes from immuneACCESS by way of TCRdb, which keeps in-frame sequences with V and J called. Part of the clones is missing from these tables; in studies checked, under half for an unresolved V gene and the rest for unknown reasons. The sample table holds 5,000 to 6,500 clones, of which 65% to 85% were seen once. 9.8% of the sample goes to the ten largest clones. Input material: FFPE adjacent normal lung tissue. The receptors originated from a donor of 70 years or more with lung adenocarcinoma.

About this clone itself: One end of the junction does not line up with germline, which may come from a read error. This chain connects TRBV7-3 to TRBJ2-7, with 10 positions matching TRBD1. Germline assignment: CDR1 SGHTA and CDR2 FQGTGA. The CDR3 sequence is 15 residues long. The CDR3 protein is CASSLGTGVSHEQYF. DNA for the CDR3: TGTGCCAGCAGCTTGGGGACAGGGGTCTCCCACGAGCAGTACTTC.

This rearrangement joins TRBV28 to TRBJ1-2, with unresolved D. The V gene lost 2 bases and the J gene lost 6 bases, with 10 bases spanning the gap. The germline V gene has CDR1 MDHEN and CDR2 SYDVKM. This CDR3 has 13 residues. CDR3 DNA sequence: TGTGCCAGCAGTTTAACTATGGGTGATGGCTACACCTTC. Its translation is CASSLTMGDGYTF.

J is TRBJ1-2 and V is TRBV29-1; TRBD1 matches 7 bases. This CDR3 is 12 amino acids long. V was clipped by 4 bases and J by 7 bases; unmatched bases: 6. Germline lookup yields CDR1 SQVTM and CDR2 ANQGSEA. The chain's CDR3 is CSVATGAGGYTF. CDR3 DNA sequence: TGCAGCGTTGCCACAGGGGCTGGTGGCTACACCTTC.

CDR3 protein: CASSDGQLNEQFF. DNA for the CDR3: TGTGCCAGCAGTGATGGACAGCTCAATGAGCAGTTCTTC. V and J are TRBV6-5 and TRBJ2-1; maybe TRBD1 (6 bases). Trimming pared 5 bases from V and 6 bases from J, leaving 11 bases between. The germline CDR1 and CDR2 sequences are MNHEY and SVGAGI. CDR3 length equals 13 residues.

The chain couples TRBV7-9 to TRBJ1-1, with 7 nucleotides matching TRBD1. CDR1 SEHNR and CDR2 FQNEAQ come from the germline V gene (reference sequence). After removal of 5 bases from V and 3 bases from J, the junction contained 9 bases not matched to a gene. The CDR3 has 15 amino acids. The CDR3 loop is CASSPRGGADTEAFF. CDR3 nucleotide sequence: TGTGCCAGCAGCCCAAGAGGGGGCGCTGACACTGAAGCTTTCTTT.

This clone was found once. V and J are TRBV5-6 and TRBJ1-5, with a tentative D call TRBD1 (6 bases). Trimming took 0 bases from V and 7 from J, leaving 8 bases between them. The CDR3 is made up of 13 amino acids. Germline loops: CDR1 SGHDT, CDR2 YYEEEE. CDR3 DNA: TGTGCCAGCAGCTTGGTGGGGGCACAGCCCCAGCATTTT. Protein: CASSLVGAQPQHF.

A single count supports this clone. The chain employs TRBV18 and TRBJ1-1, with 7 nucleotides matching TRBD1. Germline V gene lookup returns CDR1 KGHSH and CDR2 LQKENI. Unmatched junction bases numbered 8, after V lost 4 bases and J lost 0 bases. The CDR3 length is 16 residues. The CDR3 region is CASSQEQGFLNTEAFF. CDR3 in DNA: TGTGCCAGCTCACAGGAACAGGGGTTTTTGAACACTGAAGCTTTCTTT.

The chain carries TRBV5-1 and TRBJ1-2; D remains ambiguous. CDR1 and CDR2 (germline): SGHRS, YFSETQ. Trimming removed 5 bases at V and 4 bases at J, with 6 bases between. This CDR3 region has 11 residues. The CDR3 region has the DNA TGCGCCAGCAGTCGAGGCTATGGCTACACCTTC. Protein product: CASSRGYGYTF.

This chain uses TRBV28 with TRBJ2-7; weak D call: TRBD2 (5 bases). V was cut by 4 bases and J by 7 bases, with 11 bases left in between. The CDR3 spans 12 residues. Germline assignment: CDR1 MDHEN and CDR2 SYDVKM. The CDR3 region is CASSSRTGEQYF. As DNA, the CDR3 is TGTGCCAGCAGTTCTAGGACTGGGGAGCAGTACTTC.

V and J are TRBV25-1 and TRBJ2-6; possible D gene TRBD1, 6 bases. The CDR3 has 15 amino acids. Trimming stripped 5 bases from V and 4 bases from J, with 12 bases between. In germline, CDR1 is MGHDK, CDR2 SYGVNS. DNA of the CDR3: TGTGCCAGCAGTACCAGGGGATCCGGGGCCAACGTCCTGACTTTC. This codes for CASSTRGSGANVLTF.

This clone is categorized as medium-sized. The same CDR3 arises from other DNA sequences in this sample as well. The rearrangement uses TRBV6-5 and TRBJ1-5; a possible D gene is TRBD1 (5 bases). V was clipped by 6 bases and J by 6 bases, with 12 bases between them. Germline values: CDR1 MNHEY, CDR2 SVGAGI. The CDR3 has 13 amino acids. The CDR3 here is CASSLGPPQPQHF. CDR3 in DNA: TGTGCCAGCAGCTTGGGACCGCCTCAGCCCCAGCATTTT.

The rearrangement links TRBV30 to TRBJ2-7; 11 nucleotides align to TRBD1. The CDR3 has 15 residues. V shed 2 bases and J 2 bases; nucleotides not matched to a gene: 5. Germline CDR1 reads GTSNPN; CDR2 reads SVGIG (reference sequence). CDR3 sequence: CAWSSGTGGPYEQYF. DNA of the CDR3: TGTGCCTGGAGTTCCGGGACAGGGGGGCCCTACGAGCAGTACTTC.

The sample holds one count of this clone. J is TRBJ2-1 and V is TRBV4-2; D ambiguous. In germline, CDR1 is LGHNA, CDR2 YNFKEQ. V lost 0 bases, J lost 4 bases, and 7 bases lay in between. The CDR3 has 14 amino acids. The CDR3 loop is CASSQEKKYNEQFF. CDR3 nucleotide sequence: TGTGCCAGCAGCCAAGAAAAGAAATACAATGAGCAGTTCTTC.

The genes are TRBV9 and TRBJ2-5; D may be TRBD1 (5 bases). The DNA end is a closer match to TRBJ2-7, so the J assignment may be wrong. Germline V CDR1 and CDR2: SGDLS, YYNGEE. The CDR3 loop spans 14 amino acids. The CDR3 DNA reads TGTGCCAGCAGCGTGGGCCAGGGCACCTACGAGCAGTACTTC. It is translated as CASSVGQGTYEQYF.

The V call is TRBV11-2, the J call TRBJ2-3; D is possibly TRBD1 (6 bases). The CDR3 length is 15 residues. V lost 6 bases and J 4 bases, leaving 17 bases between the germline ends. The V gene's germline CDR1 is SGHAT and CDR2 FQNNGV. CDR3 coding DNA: TGTGCCAGCAGAAGCCCCCAACAGGGTTCAGATACGCAGTATTTT. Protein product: CASRSPQQGSDTQYF. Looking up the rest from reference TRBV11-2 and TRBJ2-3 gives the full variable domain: EAGVAQSPRYKIIEKRQSVAFWCNPISGHATLYWYQQILGQGPKLLIQFQNNGVVDDSQLPKDRFSAERLKGVDSTLKIQPAKLEDSAVYLCASRSPQQGSDTQYFGPGTRLTVL.

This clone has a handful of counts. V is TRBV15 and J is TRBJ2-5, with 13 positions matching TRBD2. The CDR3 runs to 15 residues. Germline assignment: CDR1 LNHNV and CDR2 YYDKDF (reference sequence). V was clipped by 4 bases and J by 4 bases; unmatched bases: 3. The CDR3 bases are TGTGCCACCAGCAAGGGACTAGCGGGGAGAGAGACCCAGTACTTC. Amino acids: CATSKGLAGRETQYF. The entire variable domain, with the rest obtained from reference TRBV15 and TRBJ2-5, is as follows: DAMVIQNPRYQVTQFGKPVTLSCSQTLNHNVMYWYQQKSSQAPKLLFHYYDKDFNNEADTPDNFQSRRPNTSFCFLDIRSPGLGDTAMYLCATSKGLAGRETQYFGPGTRLLVL.

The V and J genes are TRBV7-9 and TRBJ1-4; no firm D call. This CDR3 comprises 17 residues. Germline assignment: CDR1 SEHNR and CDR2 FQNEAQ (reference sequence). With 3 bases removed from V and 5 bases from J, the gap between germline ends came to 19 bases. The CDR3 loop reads CASSLAILANRNEKLFF. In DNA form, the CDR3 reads TGTGCCAGCAGCTTGGCGATCTTGGCCAACCGGAATGAAAAACTGTTTTTT.

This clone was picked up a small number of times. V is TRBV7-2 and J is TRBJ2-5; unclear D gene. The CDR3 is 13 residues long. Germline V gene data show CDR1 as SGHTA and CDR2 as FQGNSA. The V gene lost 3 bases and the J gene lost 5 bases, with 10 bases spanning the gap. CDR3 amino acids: CASSFGLWETQYF. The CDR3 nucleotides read TGTGCCAGCAGCTTTGGGCTGTGGGAGACCCAGTACTTC.